The subject of this entry is one T cell receptor beta chain. PCR involved 60 Vbeta and 13 Jbeta primers. Sequencing used immunoSEQ multiplex PCR; TCRdb keeps in-frame clones, though not all of them. The table lists 160,000 or so clones, approximately 86% of them singletons. The data belong to a study of cytomegalovirus exposure and HLA in healthy donors. V shed 0 bases and J shed 4 bases, with 11 bases lying between them. Germline V lookup: CDR1 SGDLS, CDR2 YYNGEE. This CDR3 comprises 14 residues. The clonotype comes from a woman aged 18-29 years in good health and CMV-seronegative. The rearrangement uses TRBV9 and TRBJ2-7, with D possibly matching TRBD2 (6 bases). Sequences were obtained from PBMCs. The CDR3 loop is CASSVVGEAYEQYF. CDR3 in DNA: TGTGCCAGCAGCGTAGTGGGGGAGGCGTACGAGCAGTACTTC.